The 23 T cell receptor beta chains given below trace back to one sample, sequenced in a study of T cell repertoires in aging, cancer and after chemotherapy. The template was genomic DNA from peripheral blood, not RNA. Multiplex touch-down PCR with TRB-A/B primers amplified rearranged V-D-J TRB sequences. Each CDR3 protein is one row after TCRdb ran MiXCR on the multiplex PCR reads. The table shows 5,500 to 7,000 distinct CDR3 sequences, with roughly 30% occurring only once. The sequencing sample was made of blood. The receptor source for this set is a human donor with a blood cancer.

V usage is TRBV6-1 and J usage is TRBJ1-5; D unresolved. The CDR3 has 17 residues. V was trimmed by 2 bases and J by 0 bases, leaving 14 bases between them. Per the germline V gene, CDR1 is MNHNS and CDR2 is SASEGT. CDR3 nucleotides: TGTGCCAGCAGTGAACAAGACGGACCATATAGCAATCAGCCCCAGCATTTT. Its protein product is CASSEQDGPYSNQPQHF.

V gene TRBV11-3 combines with J gene TRBJ2-2, with a tentative D call TRBD1 (6 bases). The V gene's germline CDR1 is SGHNT and CDR2 YENEEA. This CDR3 is 16 amino acids long. V was shortened by 10 bases and J by 2 bases, with 20 bases between the two germline ends. CDR3 sequence reads: CATLDFLQGNTGELFF. CDR3 nucleotide sequence: TGTGCCACACTAGACTTCCTACAGGGAAACACCGGGGAGCTGTTTTTT.

The genes are TRBV27 and TRBJ2-7; TRBD2 matches at 7 bases. Germline lookup yields CDR1 MNHEY and CDR2 SMNVEV (reference sequence). Trimming took 3 bases from V and 7 from J; bases not matched to a gene: 12. The CDR3 is made up of 15 amino acids. DNA for the CDR3: TGTGCCAGCAGTTTGCAGATCGGGGCAGCGGGGGAGCAGTACTTC. This encodes CASSLQIGAAGEQYF.

This clonotype was detected only a few times. CDR3 in amino acids: CSARDVGLETQYF. In DNA form, the CDR3 reads TGCAGTGCTAGAGATGTGGGGTTGGAGACCCAGTACTTC. The chain uses TRBV20-1 and TRBJ2-5; D call uncertain. The V and J ends lost 0 bases and 5 bases respectively, with 10 bases between them. CDR1 DFQATT and CDR2 SNEGSKA come from the germline V gene (reference sequence). The CDR3 has 13 residues.

V is TRBV7-2 and J is TRBJ1-2; tentative D call: TRBD1 (5 bases). Per the germline V gene, CDR1 is SGHTA and CDR2 is FQGNSA. The CDR3 is 14 amino acids. V dropped 1 base and J dropped 3 bases, with 9 bases sitting between them. CDR3 in DNA: TGTGCCAGCAGCTTAGTCGGGACGGACTATGGCTACACCTTC. Translating gives CASSLVGTDYGYTF. The full variable domain, its missing parts supplied by reference TRBV7-2 and TRBJ1-2, is GAGVSQSPSNKVTEKGKDVELRCDPISGHTALYWYRQSLGQGLEFLIYFQGNSAPDKSGLPSDRFSAERTGGSVSTLTIQRTQQEDSAVYLCASSLVGTDYGYTFGSGTRLTVV.

This clonotype is medium-sized by share. This rearrangement joins TRBV27 to TRBJ2-1; 7 bases are shared with TRBD1. CDR3 size: 15 residues. CDR1 MNHEY and CDR2 SMNVEV come from the germline V gene (reference sequence). V shed 6 bases, J shed 5 bases, and the junction held 10 bases outside the gene matches. DNA for the CDR3: TGTGCCAGCAGCACTGGGACAGTCCTCCACAATGAGCAGTTCTTC. As protein: CASSTGTVLHNEQFF.

This clonotype was found a few times. The chain links TRBV19 to TRBJ2-7, with D possibly called TRBD1 or TRBD2 (5 bases each). Germline assignment: CDR1 LNHDA and CDR2 SQIVND (reference sequence). The V end was cut by 0 bases, the J end by 4 bases, with 10 bases between. The CDR3 contains 14 residues. The CDR3 loop reads CASSIEGREYEQYF. CDR3 nucleotides: TGTGCCAGTAGTATAGAAGGCAGGGAGTACGAGCAGTACTTC.

By sample share, this clonotype is medium-sized. The genes are TRBV27 and TRBJ2-3; D is uncertain. The V and J ends lost 5 bases and 1 base respectively, with 13 bases between them. CDR3 length: 15 residues. Germline V gene data show CDR1 as MNHEY and CDR2 as SMNVEV (reference sequence). The CDR3 bases are TGTGCCAGCAGTCCGACAAAGATACGCACAGATACGCAGTATTTT. It translates to CASSPTKIRTDTQYF.

The chain links TRBV10-3 to TRBJ2-2; 13 positions match TRBD2. CDR1 and CDR2 from the germline V gene are ENHRY and SYGVKD. V was clipped by 6 bases and J by 9 bases; unmatched bases: 4. This CDR3 is 14 amino acids long. CDR3 residues: CAIRSGTSGRELFF. CDR3 nucleotides: TGTGCCATCAGATCCGGGACTAGCGGGAGGGAGCTGTTTTTT.

Note on this clonotype: A read error may explain this, as a much larger clone is one base away. The rearrangement uses TRBV6-4 and TRBJ2-1; 11 bases agree with TRBD2. The CDR3 consists of 14 residues. Germline values: CDR1 MRHNA, CDR2 SNTAGT. V lost 4 bases, J lost 7 bases, and 3 bases stayed unmatched. CDR3 in amino acids: CASSGLAGWNEQFF. CDR3 DNA sequence: TGTGCCAGCAGTGGACTAGCGGGATGGAATGAGCAGTTCTTC.

J is TRBJ2-5 and V is TRBV4-3, with 10 bases fitting TRBD2. Germline V gene sequence: CDR1 LGHNA, CDR2 YSLEER. V gave up 0 bases and J gave up 1 base; unmatched junction bases: 5. The CDR3 spans 17 residues. In nucleotides, the CDR3 is TGCGCCAGCAGCCAAGAGTTAGCGGGAGGATTCCAAGAGACCCAGTACTTC. Encoded protein: CASSQELAGGFQETQYF.

Relative to its sample, this clonotype is medium-sized (0.01 to 0.1%). This chain connects TRBV30 to TRBJ2-3; 8 bases are a match to TRBD1. Germline-derived CDR1 and CDR2 are GTSNPN and SVGIG (reference sequence). This CDR3 contains 15 residues. V shed 2 bases and J 5 bases; nucleotides not matched to a gene: 9. The chain's CDR3 is CAWSPSDRVKDTQYF. CDR3 DNA: TGTGCCTGGAGTCCCTCGGACAGGGTGAAAGATACGCAGTATTTT. Combining the CDR3 with reference TRBV30 and TRBJ2-3 gives the whole variable domain SQTIHQWPATLVQPVGSPLSLECTVEGTSNPNLYWYRQAAGRGLQLLFYSVGIGQISSEVPQNLSASRPQDRQFILSSKKLLLSDSGFYLCAWSPSDRVKDTQYFGPGTRLTVL.

Of note for this clonotype: This clone may be a read error of a much larger clone one base away. The V call is TRBV18, the J call TRBJ2-1; D tentatively reads TRBD1 or TRBD2 (6 bases each). The length of the CDR3 is 13 residues. In germline, CDR1 is KGHSH, CDR2 LQKENI. CDR3: CTSCGGLYNEQFF. The CDR3 coding sequence is TGTACCAGCTGTGGGGGGCTCTACAATGAGCAGTTCTTC.

This clonotype was detected only once. A much larger clone lies a single base off, so this may be a read error. This chain connects TRBV18 to TRBJ2-5, with a weak D call TRBD2 (6 bases). The CDR3 runs to 14 residues. Per the germline V gene, CDR1 is KGHSH and CDR2 is LQKENI. V was shortened by 1 base and J by 4 bases, with 10 bases between the two germline ends. CDR3 DNA sequence: TGTGCCAGCTCACCACGGGCTAGCGTAGAGACCCAGTACTTC. Translation gives CASSPRASVETQYF.

This clonotype was counted only a few times. V is TRBV20-1 and J is TRBJ2-1; D unclear. This CDR3 spans 12 amino acids. V shed 1 base and J shed 12 bases, with 13 bases lying between them. Germline lookup yields CDR1 DFQATT and CDR2 SNEGSKA (reference sequence). The CDR3 protein is CSARVRLEGQFF. CDR3 DNA: TGCAGTGCTAGAGTTCGCCTTGAAGGGCAGTTCTTC.

The V and J genes are TRBV12-3 or TRBV12-4 and TRBJ2-1; 10 nucleotides line up with TRBD2. The ends lost 6 bases at V and 0 bases at J; junction bases unmatched: 2. The CDR3 covers 15 residues. The CDR3, as DNA: TGTGCCAGCAGGAGACTAGCGGGCTCCTACAATGAGCAGTTCTTC. This gives the protein CASRRLAGSYNEQFF.

This clonotype was found a few times. The chain couples TRBV11-2 to TRBJ2-7; tentative D call: TRBD2 (7 bases). Trimming pared 7 bases from V and 2 bases from J, leaving 15 bases between. The CDR3 runs 14 residues. The germline CDR1 and CDR2 sequences are SGHAT and FQNNGV. The CDR3 bases are TGTGCCAGCACCCTGGGGGGGCGCCCCTACGAGCAGTACTTC. Translation gives CASTLGGRPYEQYF.

As regards this clonotype: This sequence may be a read error, since a much larger clone differs from it by one base. The CDR3, as DNA: TGTGCCAGCTCACCACGGGCTATCGGAGAGACCCAGTACTTC. Translating gives CASSPRAIGETQYF. V is TRBV18 and J is TRBJ2-5; D is unclear. The CDR3 runs to 14 residues. Germline V CDR1 and CDR2: KGHSH, LQKENI. V was shortened by 1 base and J by 4 bases, with 10 bases between the two germline ends.

The chain couples TRBV7-2 to TRBJ2-2; a possible D gene is TRBD1 (6 bases). The CDR3 runs to 15 residues. Germline V lookup: CDR1 SGHTA, CDR2 FQGNSA. V shed 6 bases and J shed 6 bases, with 17 bases lying between them. The CDR3 is CASRPGQYRAGELFF. The CDR3 DNA is TGTGCCAGCAGACCAGGACAGTATCGGGCCGGGGAGCTGTTTTTT.

This clonotype is judged medium-sized. The rearrangement joins TRBV6-5 to TRBJ1-2; 7 positions match TRBD1. With V trimmed by 6 bases and J by 5 bases, 9 bases remained unmatched. The CDR3 extends over 14 amino acids. CDR1 and CDR2 from the germline V gene are MNHEY and SVGAGI. The CDR3 DNA reads TGTGCCAGCAGAGGGACAGTGCCGGGGTATGGCTACACCTTC. It specifies CASRGTVPGYGYTF.

Relative to its sample, this clonotype is medium-sized (0.01 to 0.1%). The V call is TRBV19, the J call TRBJ1-5; D call uncertain. Germline CDR1 and CDR2: LNHDA and SQIVND (reference sequence). This CDR3 comprises 14 residues. V was clipped by 5 bases and J by 7 bases, with 15 bases between them. CDR3 in DNA: TGTGCCAGTAGTTTGACACCCGCGTTACAGCCCCAGCATTTT. This encodes CASSLTPALQPQHF.

This clonotype was counted between two and nine times. J is TRBJ2-7 and V is TRBV20-1; 7 positions match TRBD2. Losses at the gene ends were 0 bases for V and 7 bases for J; bases not matched to a gene: 9. The germline CDR1 and CDR2 sequences are DFQATT and SNEGSKA (reference sequence). The CDR3 has 14 residues. CDR3 bases: TGCAGTGCTAGAGATTGGACTAGGTCGCGGGAGCAGTACTTC. Its protein product is CSARDWTRSREQYF.

For this clonotype: Just one base apart from a much larger clone, this may be a read error. This chain uses TRBV18 with TRBJ2-7, with 9 bases identical to TRBD1. Germline V gene data show CDR1 as KGHSH and CDR2 as LQKENI. The CDR3 covers 14 residues. CDR3 in DNA: TGTGCCAGCTCACCACCGGGACAGGGATACGGGCAGTACTTC. Translation: CASSPPGQGYGQYF.